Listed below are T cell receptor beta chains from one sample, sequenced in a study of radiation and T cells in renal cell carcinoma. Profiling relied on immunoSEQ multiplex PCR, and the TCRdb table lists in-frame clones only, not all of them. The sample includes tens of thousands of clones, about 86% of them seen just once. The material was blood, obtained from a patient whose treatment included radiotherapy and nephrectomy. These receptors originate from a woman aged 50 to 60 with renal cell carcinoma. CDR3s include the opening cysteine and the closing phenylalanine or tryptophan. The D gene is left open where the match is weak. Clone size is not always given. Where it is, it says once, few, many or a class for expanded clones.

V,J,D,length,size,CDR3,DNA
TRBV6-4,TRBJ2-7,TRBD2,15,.,CASSQGLAGTYEQYF,TGTGCCAGCAGCCAAGGACTAGCGGGTACCTACGAGCAGTACTTC
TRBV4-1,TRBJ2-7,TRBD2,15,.,CASSQDTSGRDEQYF,TGCGCCAGCAGCCAAGATACCAGCGGGAGGGACGAGCAGTACTTC
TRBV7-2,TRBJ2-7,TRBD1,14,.,CASSLGADRAPQYF,TGTGCCAGCAGCTTAGGGGCGGACAGGGCGCCGCAGTACTTC
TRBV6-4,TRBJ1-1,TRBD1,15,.,CASSQTGGGDTEAFF,TGTGCCAGCAGTCAGACAGGGGGCGGGGACACTGAAGCTTTCTTT
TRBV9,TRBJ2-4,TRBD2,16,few,CASSPRGGWAKNIQYF,TGTGCCAGCAGCCCTCGCGGGGGATGGGCCAAAAACATTCAGTACTTC
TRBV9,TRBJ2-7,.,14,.,CASSALDGTYEQYF,TGTGCCAGCAGCGCGTTGGACGGGACCTACGAGCAGTACTTC
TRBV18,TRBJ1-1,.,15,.,CASSPSTGSNTEAFF,TGTGCCAGCTCACCAAGTACCGGGTCGAACACTGAAGCTTTCTTT
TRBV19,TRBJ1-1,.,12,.,CASSPLSSEAFF,TGTGCCAGTAGCCCCTTATCATCTGAAGCTTTCTTT
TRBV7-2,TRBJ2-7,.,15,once,CASSLDREKDYEQYF,TGTGCCAGCAGCTTAGACCGGGAGAAGGACTACGAGCAGTACTTC
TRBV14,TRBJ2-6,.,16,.,CASSYNPGAGANVLTF,TGTGCCAGCAGCTACAACCCAGGTGCTGGGGCCAACGTCCTGACTTTC
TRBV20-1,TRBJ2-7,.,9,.,CSASEEQYF,TGCAGTGCTTCGGAAGAGCAGTACTTC
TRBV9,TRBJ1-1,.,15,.,CASSVAPGTNTEAFF,TGTGCCAGCAGCGTAGCGCCAGGGACGAACACTGAAGCTTTCTTT
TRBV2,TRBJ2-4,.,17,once,CASTKARDLLAKNIQYF,TGTGCCAGCACTAAGGCCAGGGACCTACTAGCCAAAAACATTCAGTACTTC
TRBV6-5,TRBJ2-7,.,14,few,CASSYTGEENEQYF,TGTGCCAGCAGTTACACGGGGGAGGAGAACGAGCAGTACTTC
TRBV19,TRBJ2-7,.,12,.,CASSIIGGEQYF,TGTGCCAGTAGTATTATCGGTGGCGAGCAGTACTTC
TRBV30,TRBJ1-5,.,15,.,CAWSVGGVRNQPQHF,TGTGCCTGGAGTGTTGGCGGAGTTCGCAATCAGCCCCAGCATTTT
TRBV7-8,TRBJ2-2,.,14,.,CASSLLANTGELFF,TGTGCCAGCAGCTTACTAGCGAACACCGGGGAGCTGTTTTTT